The 19 T cell receptor beta chains below come from one sample, sequenced in a study of cytomegalovirus exposure and HLA in healthy donors (dated by TCRdb to about 2017). Libraries were made using the immunoSEQ multiplex PCR assay. A mixture of 60 forward primers for TCR Vbeta segments and 13 reverse primers for TCR Jbeta segments was used in the multiplex PCR. TCRdb stores this immuneACCESS table with in-frame sequences only. Part of the clones is absent; in the studies checked, under half of the shortfall reflects unresolved V genes, and no reason is known for the rest. The sample yields over 100,000 clones; around four fifths were counted once. About 8.1% of the sample comes from the top ten. The sample was PBMCs. These receptors all come from a woman in her fifties or sixties in good health and CMV-seropositive.

The chain joins TRBV5-1 to TRBJ1-1; D is unclear. The germline V gene has CDR1 SGHRS and CDR2 YFSETQ. V was trimmed by 5 bases and J by 2 bases, leaving 16 bases between them. The CDR3 has 15 amino acids. CDR3 sequence (DNA): TGCGCCAGCAGAAGATCCGCTGGGAGTAACACTGAAGCTTTCTTT. It codes for CASRRSAGSNTEAFF.

In its sample, this clone was seen once. This chain connects TRBV28 to TRBJ2-7, with 8 bases matching TRBD1. The junction had 6 bases not matched to a gene; V was cut back by 2 bases and J by 3 bases. The CDR3 contains 15 residues. Germline V lookup: CDR1 MDHEN, CDR2 SYDVKM. CDR3 residues: CASSLASTGDYEQYF. The CDR3 DNA reads as TGTGCCAGCAGTTTAGCCTCGACAGGGGACTACGAGCAGTACTTC.

The V gene is TRBV7-3, the J gene TRBJ1-1; D gene ambiguous. CDR3 length: 16 residues. Germline V gene sequence: CDR1 SGHTA, CDR2 FQGTGA. V dropped 5 bases and J dropped 3 bases, with 19 bases sitting between them. The CDR3 DNA is TGTGCCAGCAGCCTAAAGGGAGGGCTGTTCGACACTGAAGCTTTCTTT. The encoded protein is CASSLKGGLFDTEAFF.

The DNA of the CDR3 is TGCAGCGTTGAAGATCTAGGACAGGGGCACTACGAGCAGTACTTC. Translation: CSVEDLGQGHYEQYF. This rearrangement joins TRBV29-1 to TRBJ2-7, with 9 bases lining up with TRBD1. CDR3 length: 15 amino acids. Germline loops: CDR1 SQVTM, CDR2 ANQGSEA. Unmatched junction bases numbered 6, after V lost 0 bases and J lost 3 bases.

This clone was detected once. The CDR3 coding sequence is TGTGCCTGGAGTAAAGGACTCCAGGTAGACAATGAGCAGTTCTTC. This encodes CAWSKGLQVDNEQFF. The chain carries TRBV30 and TRBJ2-1, with D perhaps matching TRBD2 (5 bases). The CDR3 contains 15 residues. From germline, CDR1 is GTSNPN and CDR2 SVGIG (reference sequence). The V end lost 2 bases, the J end lost 5 bases, and 16 bases lay between the germline ends. The full variable domain, with the rest looked up from reference TRBV30 and TRBJ2-1, is SQTIHQWPATLVQPVGSPLSLECTVEGTSNPNLYWYRQAAGRGLQLLFYSVGIGQISSEVPQNLSASRPQDRQFILSSKKLLLSDSGFYLCAWSKGLQVDNEQFFGPGTRLTVL.

V gene TRBV4-1 combines with J gene TRBJ2-3, with TRBD1 matching 7 bases. Germline V lookup: CDR1 MGHRA, CDR2 YSYEKL. V trimming: 4 bases; J trimming: 0 bases; junction bases outside the gene matches: 4. The length of the CDR3 is 15 residues. The CDR3 DNA reads as TGCGCCAGCAGCCCTAAAGGGGGCAGCACAGATACGCAGTATTTT. The encoded protein is CASSPKGGSTDTQYF.

Points on this clone: One end of the junction does not line up with germline, which may come from a read error. DNA for the CDR3: TGTGCCAGTAGCATAGACCTGAGCGGGATGACGCAGTATTTT. Residues: CASSIDLSGMTQYF. The rearrangement joins TRBV19 to TRBJ2-3; 7 positions agree with TRBD2. CDR1 is LNHDA, CDR2 SQIVND, per germline (reference sequence). The CDR3 consists of 14 residues.

The chain has TRBV9 and TRBJ2-1; TRBD1 matches at 8 bases. The V gene's germline CDR1 is SGDLS and CDR2 YYNGEE. Unmatched junction bases numbered 4, after V lost 3 bases and J lost 5 bases. This CDR3 has 14 amino acids. The CDR3, as DNA: TGTGCCAGCAGCGCGGGACAGGTCCACAATGAGCAGTTCTTC. Its translation is CASSAGQVHNEQFF.

The V and J genes are TRBV5-1 and TRBJ2-7; tentatively, D is TRBD1 (5 bases). V was shortened by 2 bases and J by 5 bases, with 11 bases between the two germline ends. CDR3 size: 13 residues. Germline values: CDR1 SGHRS, CDR2 YFSETQ. CDR3 DNA: TGCGCCAGCAGCTTAGGGGCAGGCCACGAGCAGTACTTC. The encoded protein is CASSLGAGHEQYF.

This clone was recorded once. V usage is TRBV5-8 and J usage is TRBJ2-5, with 9 bases fitting TRBD2. Matching the DNA end better, TRBJ2-7 makes the J call doubtful. The CDR3 consists of 15 residues. Germline CDR1 and CDR2: SGHTS and YDEGEE. The CDR3: CASSLDAGGTYEQYF. DNA for the CDR3: TGTGCCAGCAGCTTGGACGCGGGGGGGACCTACGAGCAGTACTTC.

V and J are TRBV19 and TRBJ2-1; 9 bases align to TRBD2. The CDR3 is 18 amino acids. CDR1 and CDR2 (germline): LNHDA, SQIVND (reference sequence). The V gene end was trimmed by 4 bases and the J gene end by 7 bases; junction bases not matched to a gene: 17. CDR3 loop: CASSKSGGGNSGSNEQFF. The CDR3 nucleotides are TGTGCCAGTAGTAAATCAGGGGGGGGTAATAGCGGGAGTAATGAGCAGTTCTTC.

This clone was picked up a small number of times. The genes are TRBV7-2 and TRBJ1-2; D is undetermined. The V end lost 4 bases, the J end lost 3 bases, and 12 bases lay between the germline ends. The CDR3 extends over 14 amino acids. Germline V CDR1 and CDR2: SGHTA, FQGNSA. The CDR3 DNA reads as TGTGCCAGCAGCTCGCTCCAGATTCACTATGGCTACACCTTC. It specifies CASSSLQIHYGYTF.

This chain connects TRBV18 to TRBJ2-1; D might be TRBD1 (5 bases). The CDR3 runs 13 residues. Germline loops: CDR1 KGHSH, CDR2 LQKENI. V shed 2 bases and J shed 10 bases, with 12 bases lying between them. The CDR3 is CASSPARAGEQFF. In nucleotides, the CDR3 is TGTGCCAGCTCACCAGCCAGGGCAGGGGAGCAGTTCTTC.

The chain recombines TRBV10-3 with TRBJ2-7; TRBD2 aligns across 8 bases. V shed 4 bases and J 2 bases; nucleotides not matched to a gene: 10. From germline, CDR1 is ENHRY and CDR2 SYGVKD. The CDR3 length is 16 residues. CDR3 nucleotide sequence: TGTGCCATCAGTGCTGGCGGGGGGAGAGGGGCCTACGAGCAGTACTTC. Its protein product is CAISAGGGRGAYEQYF.

Turning to this clone: Other DNA variants within this sample encode the same CDR3. The V gene is TRBV6-1, the J gene TRBJ1-6, with unresolved D. Per germline, CDR1 MNHNS and CDR2 SASEGT. This CDR3 region has 15 residues. The ends were cut back, 3 bases at V and 1 base at J, with 7 bases in the middle. The CDR3 DNA reads TGTGCCAGCAGTGAGCGGGGATCCTATAATTCACCCCTCCACTTT. Its protein product is CASSERGSYNSPLHF.

This clone showed up just a few times. The chain combines TRBV7-2 with TRBJ1-1; D call uncertain. Trimming pared 5 bases from V and 1 base from J, leaving 11 bases between. From germline, CDR1 is SGHTA and CDR2 FQGNSA. The CDR3 runs 14 residues. This CDR3 reads CASSVNAENTEAFF. The CDR3 DNA reads as TGTGCCAGCAGCGTAAACGCAGAGAACACTGAAGCTTTCTTT.

In regard to this clone: The sample has other DNA sequences that encode this CDR3 too. The CDR3 spells CAWSVQGSGNTIYF. The CDR3 DNA reads as TGTGCCTGGAGTGTTCAGGGTTCTGGAAACACCATATATTTT. This chain joins TRBV30 and TRBJ1-3; the D gene is possibly TRBD1 (5 bases). From germline, CDR1 is GTSNPN and CDR2 SVGIG (reference sequence). CDR3 length: 14 amino acids. V was clipped by 0 bases and J by 1 base, with 7 bases between them.

The CDR3 DNA follows: TGTGCCAGTAGTCCCTCGACATATTCCTCTGGAAACACCATATATTTT. It translates to CASSPSTYSSGNTIYF. The rearrangement uses TRBV19 and TRBJ1-3, with D uncertain. The germline V and J ends were trimmed by 5 bases and 0 bases, with 14 bases remaining between them. CDR1 is LNHDA and CDR2 is SQIVND in the germline V gene (reference sequence). The CDR3 sequence is 16 residues long.

The genes are TRBV18 and TRBJ1-1; 11 bases map to TRBD1. The J segment lost 3 bases and the V segment lost 2 bases, leaving 2 bases of the junction unmatched. Germline loops: CDR1 KGHSH, CDR2 LQKENI. This CDR3 spans 15 amino acids. The CDR3 DNA follows: TGTGCCAGCTCACCAGGACAGGGGGCTTACACTGAAGCTTTCTTT. Protein product: CASSPGQGAYTEAFF.